These T cell receptor beta chains were read from a single sample in a study of shared clonotypes between healthy human individuals. Profiling relied on immunoSEQ multiplex PCR, and the TCRdb table lists in-frame clones only, not all of them. The sample lists approximately 2.4 million clones; more than 90% were seen once. The sample comprised naive CD4+ T cells sorted from blood. The receptors were gathered from a man between 18 and 29 years old in good health. Each CDR3 is given with its conserved first and last residue. The order of the fields is CDR3 protein, D gene, V gene. D genes are given only for firm matches.

CASSLGLSSGGGVDTQYF TRBD2 TRBV28
CAISERGGNTGELFF TRBD1 TRBV10-3
CASSAQGAGSYNEQFF TRBD1 TRBV11-2
CASSIPGRSYEQYF NA TRBV19
CASSLGLAAYNEQFF TRBD2 TRBV7-9
CASSQDLQLANEKLFF NA TRBV4-3
CASSPRSYNEQFF NA TRBV5-1
CASSTGSSFYNEQFF NA TRBV6-6
CAWSVGGSEDEQYF NA TRBV30
CASSQDRGVSNTEAFF NA TRBV4-3
CASSSVAGVGEQFF TRBD2 TRBV7-2
CASSLAMLTDTQYF NA TRBV7-8
CASGPGQGGTQYF TRBD1 TRBV12-5
CASSDLGQAYNEQFF TRBD1 TRBV6-1
CASGLQETQYF NA TRBV5-6
CASSLKLLQGTQYF NA TRBV7-9
CASSPLGYEQYF NA TRBV7-9
CASSLQGSEKLFF NA TRBV27
CASSSAGSSGANVLTF NA TRBV7-2
CASRPRGRGNEKLFF NA TRBV6-5
CAWSVREKLFF NA TRBV30
CASSSKTSGGTYEQYF TRBD2 TRBV5-4
CASSEDGREWGEETQYF NA TRBV6-1
CASSDTGQGAMAEKLFF TRBD1 TRBV5-4
CASIRTSGVETQYF TRBD2 TRBV6-1
CASSMSRQGNYGYTF TRBD1 TRBV19
CASSLGSRATVPGELFF NA TRBV28
CASPARGSYNEQFF NA TRBV12-2
CASSATSGADTQYF TRBD2 TRBV9
CASSLNPGSNSPLHF NA TRBV7-6
CSLSTGVRETQYF TRBD1 TRBV29-1
CASSYSTGVGNQPQHF TRBD1 TRBV6-6
CASSQGGGGVGTEAFF NA TRBV4-1
CASSNGGDSYEQYF NA TRBV19
CASRGGSTGELFF TRBD2 TRBV6-5
CASSMQTLLVDEQFF NA TRBV19
CASSYASSTEAFF NA TRBV6-5
CASSYDAAYNEQFF NA TRBV6-6
CASSLGGGNTEAFF NA TRBV11-3
CASRGTGEGYEQYF TRBD1 TRBV27
CASSFGTGADNSPLHF NA TRBV5-8
CASSVVGSGELFF NA TRBV9
CASSYGLAGGIEQFF TRBD2 TRBV6-5
CASSEDYTGELFF NA TRBV2
CASSRDTQETQYF NA TRBV7-9
CASSQARGTGVTDTQYF TRBD1 TRBV4-3
CASSLGRDRGETQYF TRBD1 TRBV7-6
CASSHRGLEQYF TRBD1 TRBV27
CASSLFTGELFF NA TRBV5-6
CASSLETGVGYTF TRBD1 TRBV5-1
CASSLRRGPNYGYTF TRBD1 TRBV27
CASSLEGAGGYTF TRBD1 TRBV5-6